This entry lists 24 T cell receptor beta chains sequenced from one sample in a study of blood T cells in healthy people across ages (dated by TCRdb to about 2015). To prepare the library, 5' RACE was applied. Sequencing was performed on an Illumina HiSeq 2500. The second PCR ran for roughly 6 to 11 cycles and used a J-beta primer mix along with a sample-barcoded 5' primer. TCRdb's own reprocessing of the public reads used fastp at Q25 and MiXCR and kept productive beta chains. Records with the same CDR3 protein are collapsed into one entry carrying the most frequent genes and DNA. The sample table shows about 1,800,000 distinct CDR3 sequences, and roughly 27% are seen once. The ten largest clones take up 7.7% of the sample. The sequencing input was blood. The source is a woman aged 25 to 45 in good health.

The V call is TRBV7-2, the J call TRBJ2-1, with 11 bases fitting TRBD2. Germline V gene data show CDR1 as SGHTA and CDR2 as FQGNSA. V lost 1 base to trimming and J lost 7 bases; unmatched junction nucleotides: 9. The CDR3 length is 17 residues. CDR3 sequence: CASSLVSPGLAANEQFF. In DNA, the CDR3 is TGTGCCAGCAGCTTAGTGTCCCCGGGACTAGCGGCTAATGAGCAGTTCTTC.

On this clonotype: The junction and the germline gene differ at one end; a read error may be behind it. The chain uses TRBV19 and TRBJ2-3, with 8 bases aligning to TRBD1. This CDR3 region has 14 residues. Germline lookup yields CDR1 LNHDA and CDR2 SQIVND (reference sequence). CDR3 DNA: TGTGCCAGCAGTATCCGGACAGGGCGGGATACGCAGTATTTT. It is translated as CASSIRTGRDTQYF. Looking up the rest from reference TRBV19 and TRBJ2-3 gives the full variable domain: DGGITQSPKYLFRKEGQNVTLSCEQNLNHDAMYWYRQDPGQGLRLIYYSQIVNDFQKGDIAEGYSVSREKKESFPLTVTSAQKNPTAFYLCASSIRTGRDTQYFGPGTRLTVL.

Only a few counts were recorded for this clonotype. The genes are TRBV29-1 and TRBJ1-1; tentatively, D is TRBD1 (5 bases). The CDR3 contains 12 residues. V was trimmed by 3 bases and J by 3 bases, leaving 8 bases between them. Germline V gene data show CDR1 as SQVTM and CDR2 as ANQGSEA. This chain's CDR3 is CSVDRVDTEAFF. The CDR3 DNA sequence: TGCAGCGTTGACAGGGTGGACACTGAAGCTTTCTTT.

This clonotype was seen a handful of times. The chain recombines TRBV29-1 with TRBJ2-3; 9 bases match TRBD1. Germline V gene data show CDR1 as SQVTM and CDR2 as ANQGSEA. Trimming took 0 bases from V and 3 from J; bases not matched to a gene: 10. The CDR3 extends over 17 amino acids. The CDR3 region is CSVEDLGVQGATDTQYF. DNA for the CDR3: TGCAGCGTTGAAGATCTCGGGGTACAGGGGGCGACAGATACGCAGTATTTT.

This chain connects TRBV4-3 to TRBJ2-1; TRBD2 matches 9 bases. The CDR3 totals 15 residues. With 4 bases clipped from V and 7 bases from J, the junction kept 8 bases outside the gene matches. Germline CDR1 is LGHNA and CDR2 is YSLEER. For the CDR3, the DNA is TGCGCCAGCAGCCTCCAGCGGGAGGTGTGGAATGAGCAGTTCTTC. Its translation is CASSLQREVWNEQFF.

This clonotype was found many times. This sequence joins TRBV7-2 and TRBJ1-2; 8 positions agree with TRBD1. V gave up 5 bases and J gave up 5 bases; unmatched junction bases: 10. There are 15 residues in the CDR3. CDR1 and CDR2 from the germline V gene are SGHTA and FQGNSA. The CDR3 DNA reads as TGTGCCAGCAGCCCTGGACAGGGTTTAAAATATGGCTACACCTTC. It is translated as CASSPGQGLKYGYTF.

The chain recombines TRBV24-1 with TRBJ1-2, with TRBD1 matching over 7 bases. The V and J ends lost 4 bases and 5 bases, in that order; junction bases with no gene match: 9. CDR1 KGHDR and CDR2 SFDVKD come from the germline V gene. The CDR3 runs 15 residues. CDR3 bases: TGTGCCACCAGTGACCGTTCCGGGACAGCTTATGGCTACACCTTC. As protein: CATSDRSGTAYGYTF.

A few counts support this clonotype. The chain recombines TRBV29-1 with TRBJ1-3; D is uncertain. The CDR3 has 14 amino acids. The V and J ends lost 1 base and 0 bases respectively, with 7 bases between them. Germline loops: CDR1 SQVTM, CDR2 ANQGSEA. In DNA form, the CDR3 reads TGCAGCGTTGAAGCGAGATACTCTGGAAACACCATATATTTT. Translated: CSVEARYSGNTIYF.

A few counts support this clonotype. This may stem from a read error, because a much larger clone lies one nucleotide away. The V call is TRBV28, the J call TRBJ2-1, with D uncertain. TRBJ2-7 explains the end of the DNA better; the J call may be wrong. The CDR3 has 10 amino acids. CDR1 is MDHEN and CDR2 is SYDVKM in the germline V gene. CDR3 nucleotide sequence: TGTGCCACCGCCTACAATGAGCAGTACTTC. Translation: CATAYNEQYF.

This clonotype has a handful of counts. The J gene is TRBJ2-3, the V gene TRBV20-1, with D maybe TRBD1 (6 bases). Germline V lookup: CDR1 DFQATT, CDR2 SNEGSKA (reference sequence). This CDR3 is 15 amino acids long. V was pared by 1 base and J by 3 bases, with 14 bases between. The CDR3 DNA reads TGCAGTGCTAGAGCCCCTGGGACATCGACAGATACGCAGTATTTT. It yields the protein CSARAPGTSTDTQYF.

This clonotype has a handful of counts. This chain links TRBV20-1 with TRBJ2-5; TRBD2 agrees at 10 bases. This CDR3 region has 15 residues. Per the germline V gene, CDR1 is DFQATT and CDR2 is SNEGSKA (reference sequence). The V and J ends lost 0 bases and 3 bases, in that order; junction bases with no gene match: 4. CDR3 in DNA: TGCAGTGCTAGAGATCCACTAGCGGGGAAAGAGACCCAGTACTTC. It codes for CSARDPLAGKETQYF.

V gene TRBV5-5 combines with J gene TRBJ2-7; tentatively, D is TRBD2 (7 bases). The CDR3 sequence is 14 residues long. Per the germline V gene, CDR1 is SGHKS and CDR2 is YYEKEE (reference sequence). V lost 4 bases and J 4 bases, leaving 15 bases between the germline ends. CDR3 region: CASSGGAAGYEQYF. In DNA form, the CDR3 reads TGTGCCAGCAGCGGGGGGGCGGCAGGGTACGAGCAGTACTTC.

This clonotype was detected a few times. The CDR3: CASSLVKPSWGTQYF. CDR3 sequence (DNA): TGTGCCAGCAGCCTCGTTAAACCGTCCTGGGGGACCCAGTACTTC. The rearrangement uses TRBV7-9 and TRBJ2-5; D call uncertain. Germline assignment: CDR1 SEHNR and CDR2 FQNEAQ (reference sequence). The CDR3 has 15 amino acids. V was trimmed by 5 bases and J by 7 bases, leaving 20 bases between them.

A few counts support this clonotype. The gene calls are TRBV6-6 and TRBJ2-5, with 10 bases that match TRBD1. The length of the CDR3 is 16 residues. Germline values: CDR1 MNHNY, CDR2 SVGAGI (reference sequence). Germline trimming cut 5 bases from V and 2 bases from J; bases unmatched to any gene: 8. CDR3 protein: CASSTDRGRRQETQYF. The CDR3 region has the DNA TGTGCCAGCAGTACCGACAGGGGGCGCCGGCAAGAGACCCAGTACTTC.

This clonotype was counted many times. The chain uses TRBV27 and TRBJ2-7; 9 bases are shared with TRBD1. This CDR3 region has 15 residues. V lost 0 bases to trimming and J lost 1 base; unmatched junction nucleotides: 1. CDR1 is MNHEY, CDR2 SMNVEV, per germline (reference sequence). The CDR3 DNA reads TGTGCCAGCAGTTTATCGGACAGGGGATCCTACGAGCAGTACTTC. This codes for CASSLSDRGSYEQYF.

This clonotype was counted a few times. The V call is TRBV20-1, the J call TRBJ2-3; 9 positions agree with TRBD2. The CDR3 sequence is 15 residues long. The germline V gene has CDR1 DFQATT and CDR2 SNEGSKA (reference sequence). Germline trimming cut 0 bases from V and 1 base from J; bases unmatched to any gene: 2. DNA of the CDR3: TGCAGTGCTAGAGAGGCGGGGGGGGGCACAGATACGCAGTATTTT. It encodes CSAREAGGGTDTQYF.

The V gene is TRBV28, the J gene TRBJ2-3; D unresolved. This CDR3 has 15 amino acids. V gave up 2 bases and J gave up 1 base, with 10 bases separating them. Per the germline V gene, CDR1 is MDHEN and CDR2 is SYDVKM. Here the CDR3 reads CASSLTIPGTDTQYF. CDR3 bases: TGTGCCAGCAGTTTAACTATACCTGGCACAGATACGCAGTATTTT.

To note about this clonotype: A much larger clone is a single base away; this may be a read error. CDR3 bases: TGCGCCAGCATGTGGGCGGGGCGATCCTACGAGCAGTACTTC. This gives the protein CASMWAGRSYEQYF. The chain is built from TRBV10-2 and TRBJ2-7, with a possible D match to TRBD2 (6 bases). Trimming pared 7 bases from V and 1 base from J, leaving 14 bases between. The CDR3 covers 14 residues. CDR1 and CDR2 (germline): WSHSY, SAAADI.

This sequence joins TRBV28 and TRBJ2-5, with TRBD1 identical over 9 bases. The CDR3 is 15 residues long. V lost 4 bases, J lost 3 bases, and 6 bases stayed unmatched. Germline CDR1 reads MDHEN; CDR2 reads SYDVKM. CDR3 in amino acids: CASSSRGQGEETQYF. CDR3 DNA sequence: TGTGCCAGCAGTTCTCGGGGACAGGGAGAAGAGACCCAGTACTTC.

This clonotype was detected only a few times. This sequence joins TRBV7-9 and TRBJ1-1, with D perhaps TRBD1 (6 bases). Germline V gives CDR1 SEHNR, CDR2 FQNEAQ (reference sequence). CDR3 length equals 15 residues. V was trimmed by 5 bases and J by 7 bases, leaving 20 bases between them. The CDR3 here is CASSELGGLLSEAFF. The DNA for the CDR3 is TGTGCCAGCAGCGAACTAGGGGGGCTTTTGAGTGAAGCTTTCTTT.

This clonotype was observed a few times. The J gene is TRBJ2-7, the V gene TRBV20-1; D might be TRBD1 or TRBD2, each matching 5 bases. Germline V gene lookup returns CDR1 DFQATT and CDR2 SNEGSKA (reference sequence). CDR3 size: 13 residues. Between the trimmed V and J ends, which lost 5 bases and 0 bases, there was a span of 11 bases. Here the CDR3 DNA reads TGCAGTGCTGACCAGGGAGACTCCTACGAGCAGTACTTC. Its translation: CSADQGDSYEQYF.

The chain joins TRBV20-1 to TRBJ2-5, with TRBD1 identical over 8 bases. The germline gives CDR1 DFQATT, CDR2 SNEGSKA (reference sequence). Losses at the gene ends were 6 bases for V and 4 bases for J; bases not matched to a gene: 13. The CDR3 extends over 15 amino acids. The CDR3 protein is CSAWTGKRVGETQYF. In nucleotides, the CDR3 is TGCAGTGCCTGGACAGGGAAGAGAGTTGGAGAGACCCAGTACTTC.

At least ten counts were recorded for this clonotype. The chain recombines TRBV12-3 or TRBV12-4 with TRBJ2-7; no clear D gene. The CDR3 is 12 residues long. V lost 4 bases and J 4 bases, leaving 8 bases between the germline ends. In nucleotides, the CDR3 is TGTGCCAGCAGTTCTTGGTTTTACGAGCAGTACTTC. This translates into CASSSWFYEQYF.

This clonotype came up many times. Here the CDR3 DNA reads TGTGCCAGCAGTTTAGACAGCAGAGAGACCCAGTACTTC. Its protein is CASSLDSRETQYF. This chain joins TRBV12-3 or TRBV12-4 and TRBJ2-5, with D unresolved. V lost 1 base and J 4 bases, leaving 7 bases between the germline ends. The CDR3 runs 13 residues.